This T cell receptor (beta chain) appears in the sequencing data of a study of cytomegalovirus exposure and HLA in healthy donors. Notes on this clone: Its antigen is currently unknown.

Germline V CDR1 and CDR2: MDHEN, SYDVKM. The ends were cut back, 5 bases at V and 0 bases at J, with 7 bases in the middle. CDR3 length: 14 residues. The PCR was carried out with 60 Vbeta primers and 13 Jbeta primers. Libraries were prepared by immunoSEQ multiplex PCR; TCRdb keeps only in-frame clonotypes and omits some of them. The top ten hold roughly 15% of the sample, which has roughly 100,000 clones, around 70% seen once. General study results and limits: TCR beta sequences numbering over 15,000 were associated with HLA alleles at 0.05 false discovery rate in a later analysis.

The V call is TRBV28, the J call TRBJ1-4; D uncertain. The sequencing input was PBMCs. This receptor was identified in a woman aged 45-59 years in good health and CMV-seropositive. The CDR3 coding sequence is TGTGCCAGCAGTCTCGAGACAACTAATGAAAAACTGTTTTTT. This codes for CASSLETTNEKLFF.